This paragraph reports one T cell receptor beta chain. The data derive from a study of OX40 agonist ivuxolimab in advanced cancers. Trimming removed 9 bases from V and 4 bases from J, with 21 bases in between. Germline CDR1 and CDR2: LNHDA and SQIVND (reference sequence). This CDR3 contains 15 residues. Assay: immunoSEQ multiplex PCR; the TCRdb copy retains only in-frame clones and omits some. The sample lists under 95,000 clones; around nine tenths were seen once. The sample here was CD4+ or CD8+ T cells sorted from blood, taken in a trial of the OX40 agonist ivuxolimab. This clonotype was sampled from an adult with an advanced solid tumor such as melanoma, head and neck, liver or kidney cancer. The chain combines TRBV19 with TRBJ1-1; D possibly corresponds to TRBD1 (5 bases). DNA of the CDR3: TGTGCCAGCTGTTTATGGGGGAAGGACGGCACTGAAGCTTTCTTT. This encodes CASCLWGKDGTEAFF.